Listed here are 15 T cell receptor beta chains from one sample, sequenced in a study of human T cells and chemical hapten exposure. TCRdb called the RACE reads again in MiXCR, with one record for every CDR3 protein. The sample lists tens of thousands of distinct CDR3 sequences, around 12% occurring once. Time point specified: patch test 3, about 24 weeks after DPC sensitization. The treatment here: therapeutic diphenylcyclopropenone sensitization with weekly scalp DPC. Here the sequenced sample was whole blood, taken in connection with sensitization to the hapten diphenylcyclopropenone (DPC). Receptors originate from a man younger than 45 with alopecia areata. Some clones in this sample may be carry-over from other donors' samples.

V gene TRBV9 combines with J gene TRBJ2-1, with D unresolved. CDR1 and CDR2 (germline): SGDLS, YYNGEE. V lost 0 bases and J 5 bases, leaving 15 bases between the germline ends. The CDR3 is 16 residues long. CDR3 region: CASSVDKLSLHNEQFF. In DNA, the CDR3 is TGTGCCAGCAGCGTAGATAAACTATCTCTTCACAATGAGCAGTTCTTC.

This clonotype was seen more than once but under ten times. CDR3 DNA sequence: TGTGCCAGCAGCTTGGACTTGGGCTCTGGAAACACCATATATTTT. Translating gives CASSLDLGSGNTIYF. This chain connects TRBV5-5 to TRBJ1-3; D gene ambiguous. Trimming pared 0 bases from V and 0 bases from J, leaving 7 bases between. The CDR3 loop spans 15 amino acids. Germline V lookup: CDR1 SGHKS, CDR2 YYEKEE (reference sequence).

This clonotype has at least ten counts. DNA for the CDR3: TGTGCCAGCGGAAGGGTTCAAGAGACCCAGTACTTC. Translated, it gives CASGRVQETQYF. The V gene is TRBV28, the J gene TRBJ2-5; no clear D. Trimming took off 8 bases at V and 2 bases at J, with 9 bases between the two ends. CDR3 length: 12 amino acids. Looked up from germline, CDR1 is MDHEN and CDR2 is SYDVKM.

The chain couples TRBV28 to TRBJ1-6; D perhaps matches TRBD1 (5 bases). Germline V lookup: CDR1 MDHEN, CDR2 SYDVKM. This CDR3 spans 17 amino acids. Trimming stripped 10 bases from V and 7 bases from J, with 26 bases between. The CDR3 region has the DNA TGTGCCACTGTCTCCGGGACCCAGGGACTTAGGAATTCACCCCTCCACTTT. Its protein product is CATVSGTQGLRNSPLHF.

CDR3 bases: TGTGCCAGCAGCGTAAGAGCTAGCGGTCTCACAGATACGCAGTATTTT. Amino acid sequence: CASSVRASGLTDTQYF. This chain uses TRBV9 with TRBJ2-3; TRBD2 aligns across 7 bases. V was pared by 1 base and J by 2 bases, with 7 bases of the junction left unmatched. This CDR3 comprises 16 residues. The germline gives CDR1 SGDLS, CDR2 YYNGEE.

The gene calls are TRBV7-9 and TRBJ2-1; TRBD2 is a possible D gene (5 bases). The CDR3 is made up of 15 amino acids. Germline loops: CDR1 SEHNR, CDR2 FQNEAQ (reference sequence). V was clipped by 6 bases and J by 3 bases, with 15 bases between them. For the CDR3, the DNA is TGTGCCAGCAGTCAAGACTACCCCGGCTACAATGAGCAGTTCTTC. Protein sequence: CASSQDYPGYNEQFF.

The rearrangement joins TRBV6-6 to TRBJ2-5, with a possible D match to TRBD2 (6 bases). This CDR3 is 14 amino acids long. Germline V lookup: CDR1 MNHNY, CDR2 SVGAGI (reference sequence). V lost 8 bases to trimming and J lost 5 bases, with 18 bases between them. Here the CDR3 reads CASSQGGAGETQYF. CDR3 coding DNA: TGTGCCAGCTCGCAGGGTGGGGCGGGGGAGACCCAGTACTTC.

The chain is built from TRBV4-1 and TRBJ2-3; D is tentatively TRBD1 or TRBD2 (5 bases each). The CDR3 runs to 17 residues. The ends were cut back, 3 bases at V and 6 bases at J, with 22 bases in the middle. Germline V gene lookup returns CDR1 MGHRA and CDR2 YSYEKL. CDR3 nucleotide sequence: TGCGCCAGCAGCCACTGTCAGGGACCCGGGCTTTGTGATACGCAGTATTTT. Residues: CASSHCQGPGLCDTQYF.

In DNA form, the CDR3 reads TGTGCCAGCAGCCCAGACAGGTCCTATGGCTACACCTTC. The encoded protein is CASSPDRSYGYTF. The chain uses TRBV6-1 and TRBJ1-2; tentatively, D is TRBD1 (6 bases). V was pared by 6 bases and J by 4 bases, with 12 bases between. CDR3 size: 13 residues. Looked up from germline, CDR1 is MNHNS and CDR2 is SASEGT.

The chain carries TRBV7-2 and TRBJ2-1; D perhaps matches TRBD2 (6 bases). The CDR3 loop spans 15 amino acids. V lost 5 bases to trimming and J lost 4 bases, with 15 bases between them. Germline loops: CDR1 SGHTA, CDR2 FQGNSA. The CDR3 DNA sequence: TGTGCCAGCAGCCCCCGGGGAGGTCGGTACAATGAGCAGTTCTTC. Translated, it gives CASSPRGGRYNEQFF.

The table lists this clonotype with many counts. V usage is TRBV6-1 and J usage is TRBJ2-3, with a weak D call TRBD2 (6 bases). V was pared by 3 bases and J by 6 bases, with 13 bases between. This CDR3 comprises 14 residues. The V gene's germline CDR1 is MNHNS and CDR2 SASEGT. CDR3 residues: CASSEPPGGDTQYF. The CDR3 bases are TGTGCCAGCAGTGAGCCTCCTGGGGGGGATACGCAGTATTTT.

In its sample, this clonotype was seen many times. The V gene is TRBV12-3 or TRBV12-4, the J gene TRBJ2-4; 7 nucleotides agree with TRBD2. The length of the CDR3 is 16 residues. Trimming at V came to 1 base and at J to 1 base, leaving 4 bases not matched to a gene. CDR3 sequence: CASSLGFGGAKNIQYF. CDR3 DNA sequence: TGTGCCAGCAGTTTAGGTTTCGGGGGGGCCAAAAACATTCAGTACTTC.

The chain uses TRBV12-3 or TRBV12-4 and TRBJ1-5, with D hard to call. CDR3 length: 14 amino acids. V lost 1 base and J 3 bases, leaving 7 bases between the germline ends. CDR3 sequence: CASSLGRLNQPQHF. The CDR3 nucleotides are TGTGCCAGCAGTTTAGGCCGGCTCAATCAGCCCCAGCATTTT.

The J gene is TRBJ1-2, the V gene TRBV20-1, with D perhaps TRBD1 (6 bases). The CDR3 consists of 13 residues. Trimming left V 5 bases short and J 2 bases short, with 12 bases between. Germline CDR1 DFQATT, CDR2 SNEGSKA (reference sequence). CDR3 nucleotide sequence: TGCAGTGCTTCGGACAGCAGAAACTATGGCTACACCTTC. It is translated as CSASDSRNYGYTF.

V usage is TRBV7-9 and J usage is TRBJ1-1; a weak D match, TRBD1 (5 bases). The CDR3 totals 16 residues. Per the germline V gene, CDR1 is SEHNR and CDR2 is FQNEAQ (reference sequence). The V gene lost 5 bases and the J gene lost 5 bases, with 21 bases spanning the gap. CDR3 DNA sequence: TGTGCCAGCAGCCCACCCGCCGGCAGGGAGGGAACTGAAGCTTTCTTT. It specifies CASSPPAGREGTEAFF.